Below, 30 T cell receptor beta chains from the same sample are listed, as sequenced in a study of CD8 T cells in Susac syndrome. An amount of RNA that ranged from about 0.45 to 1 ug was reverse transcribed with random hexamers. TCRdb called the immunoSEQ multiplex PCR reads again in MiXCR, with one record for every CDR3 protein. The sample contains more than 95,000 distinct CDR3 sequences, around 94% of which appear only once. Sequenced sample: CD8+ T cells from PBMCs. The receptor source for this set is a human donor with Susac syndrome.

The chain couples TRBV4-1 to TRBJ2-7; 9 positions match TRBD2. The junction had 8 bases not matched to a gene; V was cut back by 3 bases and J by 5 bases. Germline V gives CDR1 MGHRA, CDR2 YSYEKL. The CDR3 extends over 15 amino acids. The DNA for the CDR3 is TGCGCCAGCAGCCAGGGGGCGGGAGGGCCCAACGAGCAGTACTTC. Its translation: CASSQGAGGPNEQYF.

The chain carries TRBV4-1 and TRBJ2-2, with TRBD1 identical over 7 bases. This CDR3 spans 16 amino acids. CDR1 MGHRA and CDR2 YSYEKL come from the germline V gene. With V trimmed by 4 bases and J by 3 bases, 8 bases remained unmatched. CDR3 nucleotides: TGCGCCAGCAGCCTCCCGTTCGGACAGGACACCGGGGAGCTGTTTTTT. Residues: CASSLPFGQDTGELFF.

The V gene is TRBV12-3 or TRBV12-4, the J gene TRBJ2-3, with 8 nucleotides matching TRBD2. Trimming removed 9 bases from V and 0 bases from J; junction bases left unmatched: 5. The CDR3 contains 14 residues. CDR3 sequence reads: CASARGGSTDTQYF. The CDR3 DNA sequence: TGTGCCAGTGCCCGGGGGGGGAGCACAGATACGCAGTATTTT.

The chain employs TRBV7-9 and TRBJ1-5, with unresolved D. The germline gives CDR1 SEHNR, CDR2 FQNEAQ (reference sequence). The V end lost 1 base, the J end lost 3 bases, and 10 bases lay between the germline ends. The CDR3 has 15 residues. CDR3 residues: CASSLGLGFNQPQHF. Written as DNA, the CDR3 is TGTGCCAGCAGCTTAGGATTGGGTTTCAATCAGCCCCAGCATTTT. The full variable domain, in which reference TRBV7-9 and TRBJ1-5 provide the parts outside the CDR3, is DTGVSQNPRHKITKRGQNVTFRCDPISEHNRLYWYRQTLGQGPEFLTYFQNEAQLEKSRLLSDRFSAERPKGSFSTLEIQRTEQGDSAMYLCASSLGLGFNQPQHFGDGTRLSIL.

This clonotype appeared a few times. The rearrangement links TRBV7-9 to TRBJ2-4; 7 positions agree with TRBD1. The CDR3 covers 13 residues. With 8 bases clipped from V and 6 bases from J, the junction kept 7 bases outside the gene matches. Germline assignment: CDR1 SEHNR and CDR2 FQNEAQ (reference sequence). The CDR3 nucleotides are TGTGCCAGCTCCCCAAGACAGGGAAACATTCAGTACTTC. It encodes CASSPRQGNIQYF.

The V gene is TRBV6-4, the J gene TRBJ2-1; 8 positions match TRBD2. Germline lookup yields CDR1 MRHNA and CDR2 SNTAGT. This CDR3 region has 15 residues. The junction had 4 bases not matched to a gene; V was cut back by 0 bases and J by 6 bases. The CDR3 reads CASSDSSGGFNEQFF. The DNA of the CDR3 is TGTGCCAGCAGTGACTCATCGGGAGGGTTCAATGAGCAGTTCTTC.

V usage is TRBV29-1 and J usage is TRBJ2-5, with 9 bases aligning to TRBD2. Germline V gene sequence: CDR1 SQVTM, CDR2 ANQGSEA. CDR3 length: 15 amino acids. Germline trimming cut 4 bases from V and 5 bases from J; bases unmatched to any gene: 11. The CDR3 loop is CSVGKRGVGPETQYF. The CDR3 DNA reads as TGCAGCGTTGGGAAGCGGGGGGTGGGACCGGAGACCCAGTACTTC.

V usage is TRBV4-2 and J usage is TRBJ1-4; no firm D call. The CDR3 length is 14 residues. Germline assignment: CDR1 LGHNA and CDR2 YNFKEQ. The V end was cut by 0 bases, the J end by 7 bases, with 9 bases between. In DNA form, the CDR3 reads TGTGCCAGCAGCCAAGAACTTGCGGTTGAAAAACTGTTTTTT. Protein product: CASSQELAVEKLFF.

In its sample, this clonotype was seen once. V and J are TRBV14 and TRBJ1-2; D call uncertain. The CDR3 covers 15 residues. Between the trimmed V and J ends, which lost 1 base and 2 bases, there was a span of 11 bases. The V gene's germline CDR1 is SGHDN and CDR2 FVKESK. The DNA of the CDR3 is TGTGCCAGCAGCCAAGCCTTCGGAGGGAACTATGGCTACACCTTC. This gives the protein CASSQAFGGNYGYTF.

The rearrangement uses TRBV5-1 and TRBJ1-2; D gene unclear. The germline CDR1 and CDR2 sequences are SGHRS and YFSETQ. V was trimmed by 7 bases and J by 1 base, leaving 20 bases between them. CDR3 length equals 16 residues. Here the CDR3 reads CASFDDNSEINYGYTF. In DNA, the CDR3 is TGCGCCAGCTTCGACGACAATTCAGAGATTAACTATGGCTACACCTTC.

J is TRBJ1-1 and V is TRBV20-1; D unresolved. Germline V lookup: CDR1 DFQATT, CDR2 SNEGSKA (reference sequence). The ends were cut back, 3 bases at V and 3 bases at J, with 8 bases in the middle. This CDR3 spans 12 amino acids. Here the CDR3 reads CSAREIDTEAFF. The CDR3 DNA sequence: TGCAGTGCTAGGGAAATAGACACTGAAGCTTTCTTT.

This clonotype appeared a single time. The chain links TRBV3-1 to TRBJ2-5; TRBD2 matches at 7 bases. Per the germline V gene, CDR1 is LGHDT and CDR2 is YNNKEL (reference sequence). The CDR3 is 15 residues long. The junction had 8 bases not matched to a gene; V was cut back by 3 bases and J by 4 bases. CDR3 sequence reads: CASSHGLGSAETQYF. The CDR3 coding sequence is TGTGCCAGCAGCCACGGACTAGGCTCCGCAGAGACCCAGTACTTC.

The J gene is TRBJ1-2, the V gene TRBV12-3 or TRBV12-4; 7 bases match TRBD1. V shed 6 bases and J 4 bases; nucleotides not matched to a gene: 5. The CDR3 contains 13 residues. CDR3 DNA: TGTGCCAGCAGCCCGGGACAGCCCTATGGCTACACCTTC. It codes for CASSPGQPYGYTF.

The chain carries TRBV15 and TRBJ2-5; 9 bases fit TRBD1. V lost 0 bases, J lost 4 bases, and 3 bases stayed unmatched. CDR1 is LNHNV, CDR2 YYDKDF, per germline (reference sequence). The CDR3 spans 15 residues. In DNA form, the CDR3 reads TGTGCCACCAGCAGAGATCGGACAGGGGTAGAGACCCAGTACTTC. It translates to CATSRDRTGVETQYF.

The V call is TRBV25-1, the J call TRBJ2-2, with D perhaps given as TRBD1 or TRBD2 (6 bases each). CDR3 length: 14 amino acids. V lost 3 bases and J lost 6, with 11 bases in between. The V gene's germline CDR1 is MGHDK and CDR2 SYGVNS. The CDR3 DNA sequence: TGTGCCAGCAGTGATGCAGGGGAGGCCGGGGAGCTGTTTTTT. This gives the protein CASSDAGEAGELFF.

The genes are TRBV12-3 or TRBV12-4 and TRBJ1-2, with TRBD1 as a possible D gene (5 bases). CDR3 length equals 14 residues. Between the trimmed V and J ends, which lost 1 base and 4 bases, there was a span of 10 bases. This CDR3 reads CASSLGGGPYGYTF. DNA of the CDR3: TGTGCCAGCAGTTTAGGGGGGGGTCCCTATGGCTACACCTTC.

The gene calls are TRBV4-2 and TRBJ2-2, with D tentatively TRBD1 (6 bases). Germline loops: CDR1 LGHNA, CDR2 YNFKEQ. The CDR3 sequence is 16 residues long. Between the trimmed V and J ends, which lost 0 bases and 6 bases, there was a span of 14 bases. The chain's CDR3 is CASSQEGSGEPGELFF. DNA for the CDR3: TGTGCCAGCAGCCAAGAGGGATCAGGGGAGCCCGGGGAGCTGTTTTTT.

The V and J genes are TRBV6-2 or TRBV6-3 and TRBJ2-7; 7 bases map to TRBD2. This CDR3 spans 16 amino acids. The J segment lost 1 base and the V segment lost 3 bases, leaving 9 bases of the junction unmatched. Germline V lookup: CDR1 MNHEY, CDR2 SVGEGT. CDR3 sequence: CASSYGGREDSYEQYF. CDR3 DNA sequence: TGTGCCAGCAGTTATGGAGGGAGGGAAGATTCCTACGAGCAGTACTTC.

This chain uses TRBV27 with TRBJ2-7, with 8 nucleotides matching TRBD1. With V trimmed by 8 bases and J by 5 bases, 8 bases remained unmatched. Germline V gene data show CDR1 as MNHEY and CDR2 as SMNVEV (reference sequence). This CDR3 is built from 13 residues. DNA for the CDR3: TGTGCCAGCGGACAGGGAAGGGGACACGAGCAGTACTTC. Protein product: CASGQGRGHEQYF.

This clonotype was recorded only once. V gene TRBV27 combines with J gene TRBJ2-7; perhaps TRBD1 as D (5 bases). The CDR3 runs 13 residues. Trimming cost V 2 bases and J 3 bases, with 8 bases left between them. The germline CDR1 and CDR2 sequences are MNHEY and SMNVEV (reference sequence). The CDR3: CASSLTQDYEQYF. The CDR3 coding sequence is TGTGCCAGCAGTTTAACACAGGACTACGAGCAGTACTTC.

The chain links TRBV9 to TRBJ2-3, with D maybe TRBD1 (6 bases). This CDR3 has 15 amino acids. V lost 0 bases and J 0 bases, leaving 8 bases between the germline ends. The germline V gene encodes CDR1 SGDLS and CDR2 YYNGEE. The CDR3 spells CASSVGRGSTDTQYF. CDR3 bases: TGTGCCAGCAGCGTAGGAAGGGGGAGCACAGATACGCAGTATTTT. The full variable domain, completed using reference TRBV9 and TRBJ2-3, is DSGVTQTPKHLITATGQRVTLRCSPRSGDLSVYWYQQSLDQGLQFLIQYYNGEERAKGNILERFSAQQFPDLHSELNLSSLELGDSALYFCASSVGRGSTDTQYFGPGTRLTVL.

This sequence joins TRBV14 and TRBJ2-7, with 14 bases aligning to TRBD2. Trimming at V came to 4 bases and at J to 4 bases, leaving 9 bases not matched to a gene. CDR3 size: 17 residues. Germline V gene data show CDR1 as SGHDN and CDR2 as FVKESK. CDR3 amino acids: CASSRGLAGGNLYEQYF. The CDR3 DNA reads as TGTGCCAGCAGCCGAGGACTAGCGGGAGGAAACTTGTACGAGCAGTACTTC. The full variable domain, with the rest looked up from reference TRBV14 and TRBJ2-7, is EAGVTQFPSHSVIEKGQTVTLRCDPISGHDNLYWYRRVMGKEIKFLLHFVKESKQDESGMPNNRFLAERTGGTYSTLKVQPAELEDSGVYFCASSRGLAGGNLYEQYFGPGTRLTVT.

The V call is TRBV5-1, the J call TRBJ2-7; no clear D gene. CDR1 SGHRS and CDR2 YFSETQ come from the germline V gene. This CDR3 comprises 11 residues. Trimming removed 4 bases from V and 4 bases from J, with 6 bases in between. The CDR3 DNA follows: TGCGCCAGCAGCATGGGGTACGAGCAGTACTTC. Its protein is CASSMGYEQYF.

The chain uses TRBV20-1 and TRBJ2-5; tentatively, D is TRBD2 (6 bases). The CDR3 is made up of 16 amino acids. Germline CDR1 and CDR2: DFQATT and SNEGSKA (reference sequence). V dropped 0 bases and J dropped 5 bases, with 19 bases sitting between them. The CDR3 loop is CSARDWGGEAVETQYF. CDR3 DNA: TGCAGTGCTAGAGATTGGGGCGGGGAAGCAGTGGAGACCCAGTACTTC.

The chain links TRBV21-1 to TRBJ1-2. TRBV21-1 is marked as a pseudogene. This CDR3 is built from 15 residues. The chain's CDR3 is CASKKNGGSNYGYTF. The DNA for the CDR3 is TGTGCCAGCAAAAAAAACGGTGGCAGTAACTATGGCTACACCTTC.

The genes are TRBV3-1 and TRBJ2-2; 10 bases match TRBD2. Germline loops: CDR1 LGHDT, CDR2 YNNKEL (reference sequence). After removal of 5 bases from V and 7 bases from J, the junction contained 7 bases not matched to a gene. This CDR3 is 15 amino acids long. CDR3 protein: CASSESGRALGELFF. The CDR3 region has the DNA TGTGCCAGCAGCGAAAGCGGGAGGGCCCTCGGGGAGCTGTTTTTT.

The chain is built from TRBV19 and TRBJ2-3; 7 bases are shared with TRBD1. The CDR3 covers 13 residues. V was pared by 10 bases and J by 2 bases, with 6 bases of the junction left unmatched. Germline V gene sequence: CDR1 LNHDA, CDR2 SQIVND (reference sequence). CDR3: CATGDRDTDTQYF. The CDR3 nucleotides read TGTGCCACCGGAGACAGGGACACAGATACGCAGTATTTT.

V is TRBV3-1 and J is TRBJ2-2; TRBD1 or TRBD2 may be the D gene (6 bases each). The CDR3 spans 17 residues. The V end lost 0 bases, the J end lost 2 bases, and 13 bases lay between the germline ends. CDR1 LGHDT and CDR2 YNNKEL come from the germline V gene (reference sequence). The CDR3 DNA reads TGTGCCAGCAGCCAAGATGGGGGGCGTCGAAACACCGGGGAGCTGTTTTTT. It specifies CASSQDGGRRNTGELFF.

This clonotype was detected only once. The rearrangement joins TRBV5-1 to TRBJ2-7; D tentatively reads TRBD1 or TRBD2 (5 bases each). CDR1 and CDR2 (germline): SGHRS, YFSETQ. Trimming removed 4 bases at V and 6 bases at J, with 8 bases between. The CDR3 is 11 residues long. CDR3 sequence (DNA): TGCGCCAGCAGCGGGACGGGCGAGCAGTACTTC. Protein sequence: CASSGTGEQYF.

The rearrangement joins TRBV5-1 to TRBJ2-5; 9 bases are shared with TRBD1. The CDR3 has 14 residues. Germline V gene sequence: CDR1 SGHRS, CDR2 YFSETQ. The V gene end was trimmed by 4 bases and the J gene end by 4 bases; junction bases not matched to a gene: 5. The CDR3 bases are TGCGCCAGCAGCCAGGGACAGGGCCGAGAGACCCAGTACTTC. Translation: CASSQGQGRETQYF. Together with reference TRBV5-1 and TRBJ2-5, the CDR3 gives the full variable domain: KAGVTQTPRYLIKTRGQQVTLSCSPISGHRSVSWYQQTPGQGLQFLFEYFSETQRNKGNFPGRFSGRQFSNSRSEMNVSTLELGDSALYLCASSQGQGRETQYFGPGTRLLVL.